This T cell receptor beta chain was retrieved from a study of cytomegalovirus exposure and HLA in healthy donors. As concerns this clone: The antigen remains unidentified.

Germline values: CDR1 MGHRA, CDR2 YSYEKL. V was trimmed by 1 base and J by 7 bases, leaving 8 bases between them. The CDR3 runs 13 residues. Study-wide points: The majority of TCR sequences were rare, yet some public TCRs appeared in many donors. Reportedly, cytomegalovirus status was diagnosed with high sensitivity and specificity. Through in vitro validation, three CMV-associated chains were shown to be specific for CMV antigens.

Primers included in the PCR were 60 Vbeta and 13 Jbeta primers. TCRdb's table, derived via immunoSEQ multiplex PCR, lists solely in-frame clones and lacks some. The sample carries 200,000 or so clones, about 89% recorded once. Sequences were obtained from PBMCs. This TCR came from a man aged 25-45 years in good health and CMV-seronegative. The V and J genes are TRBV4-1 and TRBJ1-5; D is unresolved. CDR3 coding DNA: TGCGCCAGCAGCCAAGCGGTGTTGCAGCCCCAGCATTTT. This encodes CASSQAVLQPQHF.